This entry features one T cell receptor (beta chain) sequence. Diagnoses among patients were locally advanced or metastatic urothelial carcinoma. The protocol was immunoSEQ multiplex PCR, while the TCRdb copy is restricted to in-frame clones and leaves out a portion. The table shows some 67,000 clones, with 85% to 90% occurring only once. The data are from a study of PD-L1 blockade in urothelial cancer. Study summary: Study patients had been treated with 0 to 3 previous chemotherapy regimens. After treatment start, blood was analyzed at 3 weeks (second dose) and at 6 weeks.

The length of the CDR3 is 17 residues. Germline lookup yields CDR1 ENHRY and CDR2 SYGVKD. Trimming at V came to 0 bases and at J to 0 bases, leaving 5 bases not matched to a gene. Sequenced material: PBMCs, taken around atezolizumab (anti-PD-L1) treatment. The rearrangement joins TRBV10-3 to TRBJ2-3, with 8 bases aligning to TRBD1. The receptor comes from a man aged 60 to 69 with urothelial cancer. CDR3 region: CAISESKRTGSTDTQYF. The CDR3 region has the DNA TGTGCCATCAGTGAGTCGAAGAGGACAGGGAGCACAGATACGCAGTATTTT.